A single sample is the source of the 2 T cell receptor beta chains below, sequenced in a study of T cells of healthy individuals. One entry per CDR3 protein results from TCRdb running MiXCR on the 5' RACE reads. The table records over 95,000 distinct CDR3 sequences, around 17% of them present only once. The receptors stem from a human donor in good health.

CDR3 sequence (DNA): TGTGCCACCTCCCTGAGGTCTACCAGTACTGAAGCTTTCTTT. Residues: CATSLRSTSTEAFF. V is TRBV27 and J is TRBJ1-1; D not resolved. Trimming shortened V by 10 bases and J by 5 bases, and 20 bases separated the two germline ends. CDR1 is MNHEY, CDR2 SMNVEV, per germline (reference sequence). The CDR3 is 14 amino acids.

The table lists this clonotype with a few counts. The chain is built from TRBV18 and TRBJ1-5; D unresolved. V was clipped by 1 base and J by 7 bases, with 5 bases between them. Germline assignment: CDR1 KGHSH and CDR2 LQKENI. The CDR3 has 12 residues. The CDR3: CASSPQEQPQHF. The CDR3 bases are TGTGCCAGCTCACCACAAGAACAGCCCCAGCATTTT.